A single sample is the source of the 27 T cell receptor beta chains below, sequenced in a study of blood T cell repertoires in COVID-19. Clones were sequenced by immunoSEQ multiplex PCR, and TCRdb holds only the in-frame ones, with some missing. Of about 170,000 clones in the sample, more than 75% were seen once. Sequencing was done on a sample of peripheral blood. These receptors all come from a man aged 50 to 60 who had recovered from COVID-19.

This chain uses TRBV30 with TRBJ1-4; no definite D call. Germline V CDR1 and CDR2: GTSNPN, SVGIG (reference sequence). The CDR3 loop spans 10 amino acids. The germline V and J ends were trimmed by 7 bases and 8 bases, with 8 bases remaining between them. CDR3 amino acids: CAFLREKLFF. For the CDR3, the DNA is TGTGCCTTCCTTCGGGAAAAACTGTTTTTT. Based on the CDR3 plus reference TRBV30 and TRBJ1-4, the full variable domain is SQTIHQWPATLVQPVGSPLSLECTVEGTSNPNLYWYRQAAGRGLQLLFYSVGIGQISSEVPQNLSASRPQDRQFILSSKKLLLSDSGFYLCAFLREKLFFGSGTQLSVL.

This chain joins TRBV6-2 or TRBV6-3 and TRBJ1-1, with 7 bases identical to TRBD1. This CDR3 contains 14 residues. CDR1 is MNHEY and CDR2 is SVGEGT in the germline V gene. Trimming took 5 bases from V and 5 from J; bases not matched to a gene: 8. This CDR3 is CASSRGPRGTEAFF. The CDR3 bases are TGTGCCAGCAGTCGGGGGCCCAGGGGGACTGAAGCTTTCTTT.

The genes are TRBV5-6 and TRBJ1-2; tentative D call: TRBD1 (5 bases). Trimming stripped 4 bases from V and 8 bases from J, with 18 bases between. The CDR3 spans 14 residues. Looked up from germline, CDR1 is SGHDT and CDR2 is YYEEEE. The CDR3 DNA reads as TGTGCCAGCAGCCTGGCAGGGCCCTCCCGGGGCTACACCTTC. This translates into CASSLAGPSRGYTF.

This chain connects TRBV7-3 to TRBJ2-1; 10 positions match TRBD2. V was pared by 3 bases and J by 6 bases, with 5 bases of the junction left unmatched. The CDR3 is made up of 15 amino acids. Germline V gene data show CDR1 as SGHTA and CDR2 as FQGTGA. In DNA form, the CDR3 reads TGTGCCAGCAGCTTCGACGGGACTAGCGTCAATGAGCAGTTCTTC. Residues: CASSFDGTSVNEQFF.

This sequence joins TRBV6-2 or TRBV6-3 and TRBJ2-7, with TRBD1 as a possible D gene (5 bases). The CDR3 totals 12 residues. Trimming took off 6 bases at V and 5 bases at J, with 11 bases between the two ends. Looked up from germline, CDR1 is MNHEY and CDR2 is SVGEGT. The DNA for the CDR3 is TGTGCCAGCAGCCGAGTCAGGGACGAGCAGTACTTC. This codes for CASSRVRDEQYF.

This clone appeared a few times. The CDR3 region is CASSSGTSQILGYGYTF. For the CDR3, the DNA is TGTGCCAGCAGCTCAGGGACATCCCAAATTCTAGGCTATGGCTACACCTTC. The V and J genes are TRBV7-9 and TRBJ1-2, with D possibly TRBD1 on 6 matching bases. CDR1 is SEHNR, CDR2 FQNEAQ, per germline (reference sequence). V was pared by 4 bases and J by 4 bases, with 22 bases between. The CDR3 extends over 17 amino acids.

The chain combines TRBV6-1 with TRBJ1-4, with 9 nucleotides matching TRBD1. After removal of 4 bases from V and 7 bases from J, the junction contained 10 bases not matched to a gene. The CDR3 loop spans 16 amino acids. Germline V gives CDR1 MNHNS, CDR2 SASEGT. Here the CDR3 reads CASSGTSGTGTEKLFF. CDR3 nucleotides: TGTGCCAGCAGTGGGACATCCGGGACAGGGACTGAAAAACTGTTTTTT.

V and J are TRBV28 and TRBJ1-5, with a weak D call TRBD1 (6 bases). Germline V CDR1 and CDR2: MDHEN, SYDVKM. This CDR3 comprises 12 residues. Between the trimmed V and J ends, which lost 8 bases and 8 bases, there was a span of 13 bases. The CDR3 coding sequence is TGTGCCAGCCGACAGGTGGGTGAGCCCCAGCATTTT. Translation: CASRQVGEPQHF.

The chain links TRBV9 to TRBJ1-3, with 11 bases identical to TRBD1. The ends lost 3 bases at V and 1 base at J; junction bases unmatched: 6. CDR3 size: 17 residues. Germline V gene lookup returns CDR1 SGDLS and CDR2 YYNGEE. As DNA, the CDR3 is TGTGCCAGCAGCGCCCGGGACAGGGGGGAATCTGGAAACACCATATATTTT. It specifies CASSARDRGESGNTIYF.

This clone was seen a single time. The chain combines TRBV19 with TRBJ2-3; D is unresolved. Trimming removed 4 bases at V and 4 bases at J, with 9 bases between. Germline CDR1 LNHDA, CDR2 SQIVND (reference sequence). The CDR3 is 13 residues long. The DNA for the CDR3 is TGTGCCAGTAGTAATCAGGCGTCAGATACGCAGTATTTT. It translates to CASSNQASDTQYF. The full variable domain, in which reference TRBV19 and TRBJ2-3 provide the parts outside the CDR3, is DGGITQSPKYLFRKEGQNVTLSCEQNLNHDAMYWYRQDPGQGLRLIYYSQIVNDFQKGDIAEGYSVSREKKESFPLTVTSAQKNPTAFYLCASSNQASDTQYFGPGTRLTVL.

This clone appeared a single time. CDR3 DNA: TGCGCCAGCAGTGCACGGGGAGCGGAGACCCAGTACTTC. Protein: CASSARGAETQYF. This chain connects TRBV10-2 to TRBJ2-5; possible D gene TRBD2, 5 bases. This CDR3 has 13 amino acids. Germline values: CDR1 WSHSY, CDR2 SAAADI. V shed 4 bases and J shed 5 bases, with 11 bases lying between them.

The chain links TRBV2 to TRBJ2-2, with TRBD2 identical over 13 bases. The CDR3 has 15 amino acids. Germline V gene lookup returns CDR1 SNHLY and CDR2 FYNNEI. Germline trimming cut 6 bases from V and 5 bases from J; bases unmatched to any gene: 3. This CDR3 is CASSETSGGTGELFF. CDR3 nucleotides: TGTGCCAGCAGCGAGACTAGCGGGGGGACCGGGGAGCTGTTTTTT.

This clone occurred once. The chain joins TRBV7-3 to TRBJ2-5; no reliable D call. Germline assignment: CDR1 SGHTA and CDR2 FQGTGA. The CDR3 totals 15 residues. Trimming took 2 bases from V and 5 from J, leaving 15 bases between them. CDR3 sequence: CASSLASAQTETQYF. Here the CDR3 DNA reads TGTGCCAGCAGCTTAGCCAGCGCCCAGACGGAGACCCAGTACTTC.

CDR3 DNA: TGTGCCAGCAGTCGGACTAGCGGGGGTTCCTACGAGCAGTACTTC. The encoded protein is CASSRTSGGSYEQYF. The V gene is TRBV27, the J gene TRBJ2-7, with 13 bases lining up with TRBD2. The CDR3 spans 15 residues. Germline loops: CDR1 MNHEY, CDR2 SMNVEV (reference sequence). The V gene end was trimmed by 5 bases and the J gene end by 1 base; junction bases not matched to a gene: 2.

The CDR3: CASSLPQGEQYF. The CDR3 DNA reads TGTGCCAGCAGCTTACCCCAGGGCGAGCAGTACTTC. The V and J genes are TRBV13 and TRBJ2-7; tentatively, D is TRBD1 (5 bases). V lost 2 bases and J 6 bases, leaving 8 bases between the germline ends. This CDR3 spans 12 amino acids. Germline V CDR1 and CDR2: PRHDT, FYEKMQ (reference sequence).

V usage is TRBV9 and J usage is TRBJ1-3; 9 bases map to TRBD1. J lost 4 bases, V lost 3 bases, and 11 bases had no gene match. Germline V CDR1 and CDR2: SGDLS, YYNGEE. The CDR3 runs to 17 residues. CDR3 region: CASSGGDRDRLGNTIYF. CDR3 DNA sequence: TGTGCCAGCAGCGGGGGGGACAGGGACCGTCTCGGAAACACCATATATTTT.

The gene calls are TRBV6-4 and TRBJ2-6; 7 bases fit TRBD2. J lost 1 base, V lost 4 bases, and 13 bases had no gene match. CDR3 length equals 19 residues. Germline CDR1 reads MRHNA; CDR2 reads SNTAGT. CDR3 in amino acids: CASSVTDPREWSGANVLTF. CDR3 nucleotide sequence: TGTGCCAGCAGTGTCACGGACCCGCGGGAGTGGTCTGGGGCCAACGTCCTGACTTTC.

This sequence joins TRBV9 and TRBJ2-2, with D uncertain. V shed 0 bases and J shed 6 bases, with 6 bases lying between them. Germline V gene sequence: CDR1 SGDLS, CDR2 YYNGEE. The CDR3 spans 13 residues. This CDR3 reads CASSVARAGELFF. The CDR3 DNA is TGTGCCAGCAGCGTAGCCCGGGCCGGGGAGCTGTTTTTT.

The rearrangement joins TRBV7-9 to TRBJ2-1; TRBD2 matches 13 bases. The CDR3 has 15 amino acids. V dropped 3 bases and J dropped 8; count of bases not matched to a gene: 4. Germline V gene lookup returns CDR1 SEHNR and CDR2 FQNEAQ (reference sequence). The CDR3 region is CASSFGLAGVDEQFF. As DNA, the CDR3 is TGTGCCAGCAGCTTCGGACTAGCGGGAGTAGATGAGCAGTTCTTC.

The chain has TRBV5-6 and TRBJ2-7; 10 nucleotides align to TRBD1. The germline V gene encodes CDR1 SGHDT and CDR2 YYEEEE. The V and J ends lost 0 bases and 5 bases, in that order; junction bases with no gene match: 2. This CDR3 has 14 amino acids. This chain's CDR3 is CASSLGTGGHEQYF. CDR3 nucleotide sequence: TGTGCCAGCAGCTTGGGGACAGGGGGGCACGAGCAGTACTTC.

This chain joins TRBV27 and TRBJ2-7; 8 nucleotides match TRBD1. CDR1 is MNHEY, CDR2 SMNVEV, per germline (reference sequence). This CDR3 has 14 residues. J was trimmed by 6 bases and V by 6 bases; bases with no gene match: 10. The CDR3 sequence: CASSPTGEVSEQYF. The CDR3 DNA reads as TGTGCCAGCAGCCCGACAGGGGAGGTCTCCGAGCAGTACTTC.

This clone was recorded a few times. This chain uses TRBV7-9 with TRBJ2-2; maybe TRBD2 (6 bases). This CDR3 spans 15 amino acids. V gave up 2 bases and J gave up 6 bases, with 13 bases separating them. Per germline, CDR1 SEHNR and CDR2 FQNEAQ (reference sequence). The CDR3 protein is CASSLRRLGAGELFF. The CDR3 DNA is TGTGCCAGCAGCTTACGCCGACTAGGGGCCGGGGAGCTGTTTTTT.

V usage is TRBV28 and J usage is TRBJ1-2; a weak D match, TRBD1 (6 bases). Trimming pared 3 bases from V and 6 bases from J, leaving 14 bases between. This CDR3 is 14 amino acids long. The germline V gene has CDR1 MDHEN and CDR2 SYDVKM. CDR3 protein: CASSLIGGGNGYTF. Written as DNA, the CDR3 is TGTGCCAGCAGTTTGATAGGGGGGGGCAATGGCTACACCTTC.

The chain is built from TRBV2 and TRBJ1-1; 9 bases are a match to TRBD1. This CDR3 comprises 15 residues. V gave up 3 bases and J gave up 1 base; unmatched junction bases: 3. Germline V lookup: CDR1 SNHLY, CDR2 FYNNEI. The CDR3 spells CASSDHRGPNTEAFF. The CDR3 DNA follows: TGTGCCAGCAGTGACCACAGGGGGCCGAACACTGAAGCTTTCTTT.

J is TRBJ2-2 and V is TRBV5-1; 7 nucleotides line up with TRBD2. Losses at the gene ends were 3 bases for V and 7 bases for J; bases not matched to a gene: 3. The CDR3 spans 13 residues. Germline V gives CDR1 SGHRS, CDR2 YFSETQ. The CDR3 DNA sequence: TGCGCCAGCAGCTCGGGAGGAGACGGGGAGCTGTTTTTT. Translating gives CASSSGGDGELFF.

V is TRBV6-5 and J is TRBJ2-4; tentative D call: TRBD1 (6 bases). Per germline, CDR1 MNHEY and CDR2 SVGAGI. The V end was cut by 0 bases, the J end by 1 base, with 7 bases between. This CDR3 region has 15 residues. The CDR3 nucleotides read TGTGCCAGCAGTTACTCGGGGGCGGCCAAAAACATTCAGTACTTC. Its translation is CASSYSGAAKNIQYF.

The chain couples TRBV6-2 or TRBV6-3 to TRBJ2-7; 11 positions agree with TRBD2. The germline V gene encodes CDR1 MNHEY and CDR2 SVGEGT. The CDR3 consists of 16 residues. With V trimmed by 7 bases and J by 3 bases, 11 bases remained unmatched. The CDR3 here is CASTPPRGTSGYEQYF. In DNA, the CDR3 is TGTGCCAGCACCCCACCCCGGGGGACTAGCGGCTACGAGCAGTACTTC.